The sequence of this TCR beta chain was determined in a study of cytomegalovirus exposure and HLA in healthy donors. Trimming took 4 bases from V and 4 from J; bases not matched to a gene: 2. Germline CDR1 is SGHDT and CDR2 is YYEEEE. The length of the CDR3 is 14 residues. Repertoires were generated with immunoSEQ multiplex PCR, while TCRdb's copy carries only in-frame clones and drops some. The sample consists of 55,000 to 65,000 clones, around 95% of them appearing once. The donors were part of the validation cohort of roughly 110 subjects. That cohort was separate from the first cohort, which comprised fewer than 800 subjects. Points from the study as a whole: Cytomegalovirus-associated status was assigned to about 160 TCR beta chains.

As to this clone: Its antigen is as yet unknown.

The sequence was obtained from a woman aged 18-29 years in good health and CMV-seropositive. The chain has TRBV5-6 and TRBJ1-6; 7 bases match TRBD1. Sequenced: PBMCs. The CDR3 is CASSLQGYNSPLHF. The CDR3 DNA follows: TGTGCCAGCAGCCTACAGGGGTATAATTCACCCCTCCACTTT.